A single sample is the source of the 4 T cell receptor beta chains below, sequenced in a study of blood T cells in healthy people across ages (dated by TCRdb to about 2015). The library was made by 5' RACE. The run used an Illumina HiSeq 2500. A second about 7 to 12 cycle PCR used a sample-barcoded 5' primer and a J-beta primer mix. TCRdb ran its own pipeline on the public reads, namely fastp trimming at Q25 and MiXCR clone calling, and kept in-frame beta chains. Rows with a matching CDR3 protein are joined into one entry that keeps the most common DNA and genes. The sample table holds 550,000 to 750,000 distinct CDR3 sequences, of which 21% were seen once. Clones ranked in the top ten supply 3% to 4.5% of the sample. Sequenced: blood. All receptors derive from a man between 70 and 80 years old in good health.

This chain joins TRBV28 and TRBJ2-1, with TRBD2 identical over 7 bases. The germline V gene encodes CDR1 MDHEN and CDR2 SYDVKM. The CDR3 contains 15 residues. V was clipped by 7 bases and J by 1 base; unmatched bases: 7. As DNA, the CDR3 is TGTGCCAGCACCCCCCCCGGGAGGTCCTACAATGAGCAGTTCTTC. It encodes CASTPPGRSYNEQFF.

V and J are TRBV7-6 and TRBJ2-3, with D perhaps TRBD2 (6 bases). Germline lookup yields CDR1 SGHVS and CDR2 FNYEAQ. The V gene lost 0 bases and the J gene lost 8 bases, with 12 bases spanning the gap. The CDR3 length is 14 residues. CDR3 region: CASSLASSGSTQYF. In DNA form, the CDR3 reads TGTGCCAGCAGCTTAGCGTCTTCCGGGAGTACGCAGTATTTT.

V gene TRBV6-5 combines with J gene TRBJ1-4, with D hard to call. The CDR3 runs 13 residues. Trimming pared 8 bases from V and 4 bases from J, leaving 11 bases between. Looked up from germline, CDR1 is MNHEY and CDR2 is SVGAGI. The DNA of the CDR3 is TGTGCCAGCGCCAGAGGGTATAATGAAAAACTGTTTTTT. The encoded protein is CASARGYNEKLFF.

V and J are TRBV5-1 and TRBJ2-5, with 7 bases that match TRBD2. The J call could be wrong; TRBJ2-1 is a better fit for the DNA end. The CDR3 runs 15 residues. CDR1 and CDR2 from the germline V gene are SGHRS and YFSETQ. CDR3 amino acids: CASSLGGTTHNEQFF. The DNA for the CDR3 is TGCGCCAGCAGCTTGGGGGGGACTACCCACAATGAGCAGTTCTTC.